This record looks at one TCR beta chain sequence and its context. This specimen belongs to a study of blood T cell repertoires in COVID-19. Study overall: Sites in the United States, Italy and Spain provided acute and convalescent COVID-19 samples. Sources were T cells, B-cell-depleted T cells, or PBMCs; the material itself was cDNA or gDNA.

Here immunoSEQ multiplex PCR was the method, and the copy in TCRdb shows in-frame clones only, minus some. The table lists more than 200,000 clones, approximately 83% of them singletons. Germline V gives CDR1 ENHRY, CDR2 SYGVKD. This CDR3 contains 15 residues. Unmatched junction bases numbered 6, after V lost 0 bases and J lost 8 bases. The rearrangement joins TRBV10-3 to TRBJ1-2, with 10 nucleotides matching TRBD1. Sequenced input: peripheral blood. The sequence derives from a man in his forties or fifties with acute or convalescent COVID-19. CDR3 residues: CAISESTGGGGGYTF. DNA of the CDR3: TGTGCCATCAGTGAGTCGACAGGGGGCGGAGGGGGCTACACCTTC.